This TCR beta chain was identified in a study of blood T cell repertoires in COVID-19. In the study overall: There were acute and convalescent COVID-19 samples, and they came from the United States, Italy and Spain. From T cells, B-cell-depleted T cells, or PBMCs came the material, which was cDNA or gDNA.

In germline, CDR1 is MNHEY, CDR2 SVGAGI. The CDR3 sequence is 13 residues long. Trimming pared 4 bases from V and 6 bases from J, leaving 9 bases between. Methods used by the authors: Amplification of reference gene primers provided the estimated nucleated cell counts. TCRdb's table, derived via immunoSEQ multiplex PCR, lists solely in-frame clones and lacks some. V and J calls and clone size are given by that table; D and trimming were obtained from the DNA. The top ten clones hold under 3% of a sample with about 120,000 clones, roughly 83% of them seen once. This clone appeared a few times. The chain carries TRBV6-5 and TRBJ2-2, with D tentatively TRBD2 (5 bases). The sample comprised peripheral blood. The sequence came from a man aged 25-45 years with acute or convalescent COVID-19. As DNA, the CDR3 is TGTGCCAGCAGTTTAGGGCGGGCCGGGGAGCTGTTTTTT. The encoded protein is CASSLGRAGELFF.